This record covers a single TCR beta chain. Its antigen is not known. The V segment lost 5 bases and the J segment 4 bases; nucleotides outside the gene matches: 5. The length of the CDR3 is 15 residues. The germline V gene encodes CDR1 LNHDA and CDR2 SQIVND (reference sequence). This record belongs to a study of siplizumab effects on memory and regulatory T cells. Only in-frame clones appear in the TCRdb table, and some are missing; sequencing was by immunoSEQ multiplex PCR. The data hold approximately 100,000 clones, with just over 90% observed a single time. Study observations and caveats: Researchers could map only a minor fraction of alloreactive clones to unstimulated subsets. In unstimulated cells, naive T cells appeared more diverse than memory T cells and seemed major alloresponse contributors. A naive or memory phenotype could not be assigned to roughly 75-95% of the proliferating CD4+ or CD8+ clones.

The chain couples TRBV19 to TRBJ2-6; 7 nucleotides align to TRBD1. This clonotype was sampled from a human donor in good health. The sequenced sample consisted of Tregs sorted from blood. DNA for the CDR3: TGTGCCAGTAGTCCACAGGGGCTCGGGGCCAACGTCCTGACTTTC. Translation: CASSPQGLGANVLTF.